These 9 T cell receptor beta chains were all obtained from the same sample, sequenced in a study of T cells after posttransplantation cyclophosphamide. Controls had myeloablative marrow grafts with methotrexate and calcineurin inhibitor, sampled at 1 year. Sequencing used immunoSEQ multiplex PCR; TCRdb keeps in-frame clones, though not all of them. This sample carries about 21,000 clones, more than 80% of them seen once, and the ten largest clones take around 2%. Sequencing was performed on PBMCs, taken approximately twelve months after allogeneic stem cell transplant with calcineurin inhibitor and methotrexate. Receptors were obtained from a female patient aged 30 to 45 who received an allogeneic stem cell transplant from an unrelated donor, was CMV-positive, and had acute and chronic GVHD. The graft donor may be the source of some T cells.

V and J are TRBV7-2 and TRBJ2-7; TRBD1 matches 7 bases. Per the germline V gene, CDR1 is SGHTA and CDR2 is FQGNSA. This CDR3 contains 16 residues. The trim removed 3 bases at V and 0 bases at J, leaving 8 bases unmatched. The CDR3 sequence: CASSLGPGQSSYEQYV. CDR3 coding DNA: TGTGCCAGCAGCTTGGGCCCGGGACAGAGCTCCTACGAGCAGTACGTC.

The V call is TRBV28, the J call TRBJ1-2; 9 nucleotides line up with TRBD1. Trimming at V came to 8 bases and at J to 5 bases, leaving 3 bases not matched to a gene. The CDR3 sequence is 12 residues long. CDR1 MDHEN and CDR2 SYDVKM come from the germline V gene. The CDR3 is CASEGTGYGYTF. The CDR3 bases are TGTGCCAGCGAAGGGACAGGGTATGGCTACACCTTC.

This rearrangement joins TRBV30 to TRBJ1-2; possible D gene TRBD1, 5 bases. Germline V CDR1 and CDR2: GTSNPN, SVGIG (reference sequence). V lost 3 bases, J lost 0 bases, and 11 bases lay in between. The CDR3 length is 14 residues. CDR3 bases: TGTGCCTGGAGAACGACAGCTCCTAACTATGGCTACACCTTC. Amino acid sequence: CAWRTTAPNYGYTF.

The chain links TRBV25-1 to TRBJ2-1, with D unclear. The CDR3 consists of 16 residues. Germline CDR1 reads MGHDK; CDR2 reads SYGVNS. Trimming stripped 3 bases from V and 3 bases from J, with 15 bases between. The CDR3 protein is CASSDSAGSHYNEQFF. CDR3 coding DNA: TGTGCCAGCAGTGACTCGGCCGGGTCCCACTACAATGAGCAGTTCTTC.

A single count supports this clone. The chain employs TRBV10-3 and TRBJ2-1, with D perhaps matching TRBD2 (5 bases). Germline V lookup: CDR1 ENHRY, CDR2 SYGVKD. V lost 6 bases and J lost 6, with 15 bases in between. The CDR3 is 14 residues long. The CDR3 DNA follows: TGTGCCATCAGGAGCGAAGCGGCTCTCAATGAGCAGTTCTTC. This translates into CAIRSEAALNEQFF.

The chain links TRBV25-1 to TRBJ2-5; 9 bases align to TRBD2. J gave up 5 bases and V 8 bases, and 15 bases lay outside the gene matches. The CDR3 loop spans 16 amino acids. Germline V gene data show CDR1 as MGHDK and CDR2 as SYGVNS. The CDR3 nucleotides are TGTGCCAGCGCCGGAGGTAGGACTAGCGTAGGGGAGACCCAGTACTTC. The encoded protein is CASAGGRTSVGETQYF.

A note on this clone: Other DNA sequences in this sample translate to the same CDR3. The chain carries TRBV5-4 and TRBJ2-1, with a weak D call TRBD2 (6 bases). The V gene lost 0 bases and the J gene lost 0 bases, with 13 bases spanning the gap. The CDR3 is made up of 17 amino acids. Per the germline V gene, CDR1 is SGHNT and CDR2 is YYREEE (reference sequence). The CDR3 nucleotides read TGTGCCAGCAGCTTGGAGTCCCCCGGGAGCTCCTACAATGAGCAGTTCTTC. This sequence encodes CASSLESPGSSYNEQFF.

The chain carries TRBV11-3 and TRBJ2-7; the match to TRBD2 covers 7 bases. The germline V gene has CDR1 SGHNT and CDR2 YENEEA. CDR3 size: 12 residues. Trimming at V came to 5 bases and at J to 4 bases, leaving 2 bases not matched to a gene. In DNA form, the CDR3 reads TGTGCCAGCAGCGGGGGGGGATACGAGCAGTACGTC. This encodes CASSGGGYEQYV.

The chain recombines TRBV4-1 with TRBJ1-2, with 7 bases identical to TRBD1. The trim removed 4 bases at V and 6 bases at J, leaving 17 bases unmatched. CDR3 size: 17 residues. Germline values: CDR1 MGHRA, CDR2 YSYEKL. The CDR3 loop reads CASSPWTGVGVEDGYTF. In DNA form, the CDR3 reads TGCGCCAGCAGCCCCTGGACAGGTGTAGGGGTGGAGGATGGCTACACCTTC.